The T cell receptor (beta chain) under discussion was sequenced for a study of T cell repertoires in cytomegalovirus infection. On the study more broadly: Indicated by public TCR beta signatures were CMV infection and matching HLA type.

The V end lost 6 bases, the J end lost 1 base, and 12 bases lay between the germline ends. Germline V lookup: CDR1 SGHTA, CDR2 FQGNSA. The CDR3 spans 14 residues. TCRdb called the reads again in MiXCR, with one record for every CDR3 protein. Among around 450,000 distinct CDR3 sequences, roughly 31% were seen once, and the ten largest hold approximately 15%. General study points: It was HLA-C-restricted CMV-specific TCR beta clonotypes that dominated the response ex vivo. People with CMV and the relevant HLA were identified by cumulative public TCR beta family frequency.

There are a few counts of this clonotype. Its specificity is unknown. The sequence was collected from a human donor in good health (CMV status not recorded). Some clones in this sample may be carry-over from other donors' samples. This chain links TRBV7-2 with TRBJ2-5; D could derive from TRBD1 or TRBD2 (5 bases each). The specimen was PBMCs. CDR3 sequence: CASRQTGTQETQYF. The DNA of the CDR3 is TGTGCCAGCAGGCAAACCGGGACCCAAGAGACCCAGTACTTC.